A single sample is the source of the 30 T cell receptor beta chains below, sequenced in a study of blood T cell repertoires in COVID-19. Assay used: immunoSEQ multiplex PCR; TCRdb lists only in-frame clones, some missing. Of over 85,000 clones in the sample, around 87% were seen once. The sequenced sample consisted of peripheral blood. These receptors were obtained from a human donor in a cohort sampled during active COVID-19.

The chain is built from TRBV10-3 and TRBJ1-6; 7 bases are shared with TRBD1. The CDR3 totals 14 residues. Losses at the gene ends were 6 bases for V and 7 bases for J; bases not matched to a gene: 6. CDR1 is ENHRY and CDR2 is SYGVKD in the germline V gene. The CDR3 DNA reads as TGTGCCATCAGATTGGGACAGACGAATTCACCCCTCCACTTT. This translates into CAIRLGQTNSPLHF.

The chain employs TRBV28 and TRBJ1-3; 9 bases agree with TRBD1. The CDR3 spans 14 residues. Germline values: CDR1 MDHEN, CDR2 SYDVKM. Trimming took 6 bases from V and 10 from J; bases not matched to a gene: 10. CDR3 residues: CASSTGGLPRTIYF. Written as DNA, the CDR3 is TGTGCCAGCAGCACAGGGGGCCTCCCGAGGACCATATATTTT.

This clone came up once. The chain employs TRBV9 and TRBJ2-5; TRBD2 matches 7 bases. The trim removed 4 bases at V and 5 bases at J, leaving 11 bases unmatched. In germline, CDR1 is SGDLS, CDR2 YYNGEE. CDR3 length: 15 amino acids. The DNA for the CDR3 is TGTGCCAGCAGCAATGGCGGGGGTTTAACGGAGACCCAGTACTTC. Encoded protein: CASSNGGGLTETQYF.

The rearrangement joins TRBV11-2 to TRBJ2-1, with TRBD2 matching over 16 bases. The V segment lost 5 bases and the J segment 7 bases; nucleotides outside the gene matches: 11. CDR3 size: 18 residues. Germline assignment: CDR1 SGHAT and CDR2 FQNNGV. This CDR3 is CASSIAGLAGGPENEQFF. CDR3 coding DNA: TGTGCCAGCAGCATAGCGGGACTAGCGGGAGGGCCGGAGAATGAGCAGTTCTTC.

The chain employs TRBV28 and TRBJ2-7, with D maybe TRBD1 (5 bases). V lost 6 bases and J lost 2, with 14 bases in between. The CDR3 has 14 amino acids. Germline V gives CDR1 MDHEN, CDR2 SYDVKM. Here the CDR3 reads CASRTHTGTYEQYF. The CDR3 nucleotides read TGTGCCAGCAGAACCCATACAGGAACCTACGAGCAGTACTTC.

This clone was detected only a few times. The rearrangement uses TRBV2 and TRBJ1-5; TRBD1 matches at 8 bases. Germline CDR1 is SNHLY and CDR2 is FYNNEI. Trimming removed 4 bases from V and 0 bases from J; junction bases left unmatched: 2. The CDR3 sequence is 15 residues long. The CDR3 region has the DNA TGTGCCAGCAGTGGAACAGGGGGTAGCAATCAGCCCCAGCATTTT. Translation gives CASSGTGGSNQPQHF.

This chain connects TRBV4-2 to TRBJ2-1, with D possibly being TRBD2 (6 bases). The CDR3 is 16 amino acids. The ends were cut back, 0 bases at V and 2 bases at J, with 11 bases in the middle. Germline CDR1 and CDR2: LGHNA and YNFKEQ. The CDR3 DNA reads TGTGCCAGCAGCCAAGAGACCGGGGGAACCTACAATGAGCAGTTCTTC. It translates to CASSQETGGTYNEQFF.

The chain employs TRBV4-1 and TRBJ1-5; D unresolved. This CDR3 spans 13 amino acids. The germline V gene has CDR1 MGHRA and CDR2 YSYEKL. Trimming removed 0 bases from V and 4 bases from J, with 4 bases in between. The DNA for the CDR3 is TGCGCCAGCAGCCAAGATTCAAATCAGCCCCAGCATTTT. Translating it yields CASSQDSNQPQHF.

The chain uses TRBV6-5 and TRBJ2-4; 8 positions match TRBD2. This CDR3 spans 11 amino acids. The germline V gene has CDR1 MNHEY and CDR2 SVGAGI. Trimming took 8 bases from V and 15 from J; bases not matched to a gene: 9. CDR3 DNA: TGTGCCAGCGCTGAGGCGGGGGGCGGGTACTTC. Protein sequence: CASAEAGGGYF.

V and J are TRBV15 and TRBJ2-7; D uncertain. Trimming pared 11 bases from V and 0 bases from J, leaving 14 bases between. The germline V gene encodes CDR1 LNHNV and CDR2 YYDKDF (reference sequence). The CDR3 spans 13 residues. The CDR3, as DNA: TGTGCCGAGGTAGAAGGAGACTCCTACGAGCAGTACTTC. This codes for CAEVEGDSYEQYF.

The chain carries TRBV3-1 (or the pseudogene TRBV3-2) and TRBJ2-5; 8 bases line up with TRBD2. This CDR3 has 14 amino acids. Germline CDR1 LGHDT, CDR2 YNNKEL (reference sequence). The V segment lost 2 bases and the J segment 5 bases; nucleotides outside the gene matches: 4. CDR3 residues: CASSQQSGSETQYF. Written as DNA, the CDR3 is TGTGCCAGCAGCCAACAAAGCGGGAGTGAGACCCAGTACTTC.

The rearrangement joins TRBV19 to TRBJ2-2; 7 nucleotides agree with TRBD2. CDR1 and CDR2 from the germline V gene are LNHDA and SQIVND (reference sequence). After removal of 5 bases from V and 4 bases from J, the junction contained 4 bases not matched to a gene. This CDR3 spans 14 amino acids. This CDR3 is CASSLAEVTGELFF. As DNA, the CDR3 is TGTGCCAGTAGTCTAGCGGAGGTCACCGGGGAGCTGTTTTTT.

This chain links TRBV27 with TRBJ2-3, with 11 bases lining up with TRBD2. With V trimmed by 2 bases and J by 0 bases, 4 bases remained unmatched. Germline CDR1 and CDR2: MNHEY and SMNVEV (reference sequence). This CDR3 is 17 amino acids long. The CDR3 spells CASSLLAGGASTDTQYF. The CDR3 DNA is TGTGCCAGCAGTTTACTAGCGGGAGGTGCTAGCACAGATACGCAGTATTTT.

The genes are TRBV5-4 and TRBJ2-2; no definite D call. With 4 bases removed from V and 1 base from J, the gap between germline ends came to 2 bases. CDR1 is SGHNT, CDR2 YYREEE, per germline (reference sequence). The CDR3 loop spans 12 amino acids. CDR3 sequence: CASSLNTGELFF. Here the CDR3 DNA reads TGTGCCAGCAGCCTGAACACCGGGGAGCTGTTTTTT. The full variable domain, its missing parts supplied by reference TRBV5-4 and TRBJ2-2, is ETGVTQSPTHLIKTRGQQVTLRCSSQSGHNTVSWYQQALGQGPQFIFQYYREEENGRGNFPPRFSGLQFPNYSSELNVNALELDDSALYLCASSLNTGELFFGEGSRLTVL.

The chain is built from TRBV5-4 and TRBJ2-5; 12 bases are shared with TRBD2. Germline lookup yields CDR1 SGHNT and CDR2 YYREEE (reference sequence). V trimming: 4 bases; J trimming: 2 bases; junction bases outside the gene matches: 9. There are 17 residues in the CDR3. The CDR3 DNA sequence: TGTGCCAGCAGCGTGGAGCCTAGCGGGAGGGAGCAAGAGACCCAGTACTTC. It translates to CASSVEPSGREQETQYF. Full variable domain (missing parts from reference TRBV5-4 and TRBJ2-5): ETGVTQSPTHLIKTRGQQVTLRCSSQSGHNTVSWYQQALGQGPQFIFQYYREEENGRGNFPPRFSGLQFPNYSSELNVNALELDDSALYLCASSVEPSGREQETQYFGPGTRLLVL.

The V and J genes are TRBV28 and TRBJ2-7, with 10 bases fitting TRBD1. The ends lost 8 bases at V and 6 bases at J; junction bases unmatched: 19. The germline V gene has CDR1 MDHEN and CDR2 SYDVKM. The CDR3 contains 17 residues. In DNA, the CDR3 is TGTGCCAGCGGACCCAGGACATTAGACAGGGGGCCGGTCGAGCAGTACTTC. It specifies CASGPRTLDRGPVEQYF. The complete variable domain, with remaining parts taken from reference TRBV28 and TRBJ2-7, reads DVKVTQSSRYLVKRTGEKVFLECVQDMDHENMFWYRQDPGLGLRLIYFSYDVKMKEKGDIPEGYSVSREKKERFSLILESASTNQTSMYLCASGPRTLDRGPVEQYFGPGTRLTVT.

This chain uses TRBV7-2 with TRBJ2-1, with D perhaps matching TRBD2 (7 bases). The CDR3 loop spans 16 amino acids. The V end lost 8 bases, the J end lost 2 bases, and 19 bases lay between the germline ends. Germline CDR1 SGHTA, CDR2 FQGNSA. CDR3 in amino acids: CASLPGGPSAYNEQFF. The DNA for the CDR3 is TGTGCCAGCCTACCGGGGGGCCCGAGCGCCTACAATGAGCAGTTCTTC. The variable domain in full, with the rest retrieved from reference TRBV7-2 and TRBJ2-1, is GAGVSQSPSNKVTEKGKDVELRCDPISGHTALYWYRQSLGQGLEFLIYFQGNSAPDKSGLPSDRFSAERTGGSVSTLTIQRTQQEDSAVYLCASLPGGPSAYNEQFFGPGTRLTVL.

V gene TRBV7-9 combines with J gene TRBJ2-3; D not certain. CDR3 length: 13 residues. Germline CDR1 SEHNR, CDR2 FQNEAQ (reference sequence). V was pared by 4 bases and J by 4 bases, with 9 bases between. The CDR3 is CASSSRGPDTQYF. Here the CDR3 DNA reads TGTGCCAGCAGCTCAAGAGGCCCAGATACGCAGTATTTT.

The CDR3 is CASSHEGLGITEAFF. Written as DNA, the CDR3 is TGCGCCAGCAGCCACGAGGGCCTCGGTATCACTGAAGCTTTCTTT. V gene TRBV5-1 combines with J gene TRBJ1-1, with D hard to call. The germline V gene has CDR1 SGHRS and CDR2 YFSETQ. Trimming took 4 bases from V and 4 from J, leaving 17 bases between them. The CDR3 has 15 amino acids.

This chain links TRBV7-9 with TRBJ1-1; D call uncertain. Germline V CDR1 and CDR2: SEHNR, FQNEAQ (reference sequence). CDR3 length equals 12 residues. V was clipped by 1 base and J by 10 bases, with 10 bases between them. Written as DNA, the CDR3 is TGTGCCAGCAGCTTAGACCCGGCAGGAGCTTTCTTT. It is translated as CASSLDPAGAFF.

This chain links TRBV27 with TRBJ2-2, with a tentative D call TRBD1 (5 bases). The CDR3 has 19 residues. Germline CDR1 MNHEY, CDR2 SMNVEV (reference sequence). V was pared by 3 bases and J by 0 bases, with 20 bases between. The CDR3 reads CASSLFDIGEAPNTGELFF. The CDR3 bases are TGTGCCAGCAGTTTGTTCGATATAGGGGAAGCACCGAACACCGGGGAGCTGTTTTTT.

The chain couples TRBV6-1 to TRBJ1-1; tentative D call: TRBD1 (6 bases). V lost 1 base, J lost 5 bases, and 14 bases lay in between. Per the germline V gene, CDR1 is MNHNS and CDR2 is SASEGT. The CDR3 is made up of 15 amino acids. For the CDR3, the DNA is TGTGCCAGCAGTGAAGTAGAAGGGGGGGGGACTGAAGCTTTCTTT. Amino acids: CASSEVEGGGTEAFF.

The rearrangement uses TRBV18 and TRBJ2-5, with a possible D match to TRBD2 (5 bases). Trimming left V 3 bases short and J 2 bases short, with 22 bases between. The V gene's germline CDR1 is KGHSH and CDR2 LQKENI. The CDR3 has 18 amino acids. The CDR3 DNA reads as TGTGCCAGCTCACCCCCCCGGGCTCCGGAGCGGACGCAAGAGACCCAGTACTTC. As protein: CASSPPRAPERTQETQYF.

J is TRBJ2-5 and V is TRBV7-3; 7 nucleotides align to TRBD1. Trimming took 10 bases from V and 4 from J; bases not matched to a gene: 9. This CDR3 is 13 amino acids long. Germline assignment: CDR1 SGHTA and CDR2 FQGTGA. The CDR3 spells CATSTGVGETQYF. In nucleotides, the CDR3 is TGTGCCACCTCCACAGGGGTCGGAGAGACCCAGTACTTC.

The DNA of the CDR3 is TGTGCCAGCATCCCGGAGGGCGGTTGCTCCTACGAGCAGTACTTC. Its translation is CASIPEGGCSYEQYF. V and J are TRBV3-1 (or the pseudogene TRBV3-2) and TRBJ2-7; weak D call: TRBD2 (6 bases). Per the germline V gene, CDR1 is LGHDT and CDR2 is YNNKEL (reference sequence). V was trimmed by 7 bases and J by 0 bases, leaving 16 bases between them. This CDR3 has 15 amino acids.

The chain recombines TRBV18 with TRBJ1-6; 7 bases fit TRBD1. This CDR3 region has 15 residues. After removal of 3 bases from V and 6 bases from J, the junction contained 5 bases not matched to a gene. CDR1 is KGHSH, CDR2 LQKENI, per germline. The CDR3 sequence: CASSPATGRNSPLHF. DNA of the CDR3: TGTGCCAGCTCACCCGCGACAGGGCGTAATTCACCCCTCCACTTT. Full variable domain (rest looked up from reference TRBV18 and TRBJ1-6): NAGVMQNPRHLVRRRGQEARLRCSPMKGHSHVYWYRQLPEEGLKFMVYLQKENIIDESGMPKERFSAEFPKEGPSILRIQQVVRGDSAAYFCASSPATGRNSPLHFGNGTRLTVT.

The chain links TRBV7-9 to TRBJ2-1; 10 nucleotides agree with TRBD2. The germline V gene has CDR1 SEHNR and CDR2 FQNEAQ (reference sequence). Trimming took 3 bases from V and 7 from J; bases not matched to a gene: 6. The CDR3 contains 15 residues. In nucleotides, the CDR3 is TGTGCCAGCAGCTTTCTAGCGGGAGAGGGGAATGAGCAGTTCTTC. Translating gives CASSFLAGEGNEQFF.

The table lists this clone with a few counts. The chain is built from TRBV15 and TRBJ1-6, with 9 bases identical to TRBD1. CDR1 LNHNV and CDR2 YYDKDF come from the germline V gene (reference sequence). The CDR3 runs to 15 residues. With 0 bases clipped from V and 9 bases from J, the junction kept 3 bases outside the gene matches. The CDR3 DNA reads as TGTGCCACCAGCAGAGAGAGACAGGGGGTTTCACCCCTCCACTTT. Amino acids: CATSRERQGVSPLHF.

The rearrangement uses TRBV7-2 and TRBJ2-1; tentatively, D is TRBD2 (6 bases). Per the germline V gene, CDR1 is SGHTA and CDR2 is FQGNSA. The CDR3 runs to 19 residues. The V end was cut by 2 bases, the J end by 0 bases, with 20 bases between. CDR3 amino acids: CASSLQFGTAQSSYNEQFF. The CDR3 DNA reads TGTGCCAGCAGCTTACAGTTTGGGACTGCCCAGAGCTCCTACAATGAGCAGTTCTTC.

The J gene is TRBJ2-4, the V gene TRBV25-1; D might be TRBD1 (5 bases). The CDR3 runs to 15 residues. Germline V gives CDR1 MGHDK, CDR2 SYGVNS. The ends were cut back, 2 bases at V and 9 bases at J, with 17 bases in the middle. This CDR3 reads CASSETYGQRGIQYF. The CDR3, as DNA: TGTGCCAGCAGTGAAACCTACGGACAAAGGGGCATTCAGTACTTC.